This TCR beta chain was observed in a study of blood T cell repertoires in COVID-19 (dated by TCRdb to the early 2020s). Concerning the study at large: Samples covering the acute and convalescent phases of COVID-19 were provided by collaborators in the United States, Italy and Spain. The material from the prospective study consisted of cDNA or gDNA derived from T cells, B-cell-depleted T cells, or PBMCs. Deeply sampled blood TCRbeta repertoires from subjects exposed to, actively infected with, or recovered from COVID-19 were included in the dataset. The repertoires were released in a freely available public database meant as a resource for research on the immune response to SARS-CoV-2. The samples were drawn from two sources: the first 160 participants of the ongoing ImmuneRACE study, and 1,200 or so subjects contributed by 6 global collaborators. A de-identified subject ID, COVID-19 status, age in years and sex were almost always included in the sample metadata. Where available, HLA class I and class II types were taken from metadata supplied by the sample provider and were not determined by assay-based typing. Summary of the overall study and its limitations: The quantity of clinical and demographic metadata differed by source and by participant and was supplied without curation.

The CDR1 and CDR2 encoded by the germline V gene are LGHNA and YNFKEQ. The junction shows trimming of 3 bases on V and 2 bases on J, and the gene matches do not reach 6 bases of it. The CDR3, cysteine through phenylalanine, is 16 amino acids long. The read is trimmed to its CDR3 DNA, 48 bases read in frame from base 1. TCRbeta CDR3 regions were amplified from genomic DNA using the immunoSEQ Assay, a bias-controlled multiplex PCR. In the original analysis: The number of nucleated cells in each sample was estimated by amplification of reference gene primers within the assay. Sequence reads were collapsed and filtered to measure the absolute abundance of every unique TCRbeta CDR3 rearrangement. For each sample, productive Simpson clonality was calculated by taking the square root of Simpson's diversity index across productive rearrangements. TCRdb obtained this table from immuneACCESS and retained in-frame rearrangements with V and J assigned. These tables miss some clones; where compared with another copy, unresolved V genes account for less than half of the shortfall, and the remainder is unexplained. That table is the source of V, J and clone size, and D and trimming were worked out from the DNA. The sample profile shows 190,000 or so clones; around four fifths of them were found once. The ten largest clones represent approximately 8.7% of the sample.

Participants in the prospective study were aged roughly 18 to 100 years, lived in about two dozen United States geographic areas, and enrolled through a virtual design. Cohort assignment in the prospective study relied on participant-reported clinical history from a screening survey and a study questionnaire. ImmuneRACE Cohort 3 recovered participants were defined by two consecutive negative NP/OP PCR tests, healthcare professional clearance, or symptom resolution. Mobile phlebotomists in the prospective study collected whole blood, serum and a nasopharyngeal or oropharyngeal swab from every participant. Participants in the prospective study had the option to provide additional blood draws and questionnaires over a roughly two-month period. Before DNA extraction, prospective study blood samples were shipped either frozen or at room temperature. There are a few counts of this clone. It has no known antigen specificity. No quality values exist for individual bases; no much larger clone is one base distant.

The receptor was derived from a man aged 35 to 55 who had recovered from COVID-19. Sequenced: PBMCs or T cells enriched from blood (not recorded which). Recombination linked TRBV4-2 to TRBJ1-1; 10 nucleotides in the junction match TRBD1. This receptor has the CDR3 CASSQIDRGPNTEAFF. In nucleotide form, the sequence is TGTGCCAGCAGCCAGATAGACAGGGGGCCTAACACTGAAGCTTTCTTT.